Below are 25 T cell receptor beta chains sequenced from a single sample in a study of T cells in localized non-small cell lung cancer. The data were produced by immunoSEQ multiplex PCR, yet TCRdb's version contains in-frame clones alone and is incomplete. The sample shows some 18,000 clones, approximately 83% of them seen only once. This specimen consisted of peripheral blood, obtained before any cancer treatment. The receptors shown here come from a man between 40 and 75 years old with stage I lung adenocarcinoma.

The genes are TRBV5-1 and TRBJ2-2; D ambiguous. The length of the CDR3 is 15 residues. V gave up 1 base and J gave up 0 bases, with 7 bases separating them. Germline loops: CDR1 SGHRS, CDR2 YFSETQ. CDR3 sequence reads: CASSLLGANTGELFF. Here the CDR3 DNA reads TGCGCCAGCAGCTTGCTAGGAGCGAACACCGGGGAGCTGTTTTTT.

This clone occurred a few times. The chain joins TRBV5-4 to TRBJ2-2; possible D gene TRBD1, 5 bases. There are 14 residues in the CDR3. V lost 0 bases and J 6 bases, leaving 9 bases between the germline ends. Germline V gives CDR1 SGHNT, CDR2 YYREEE (reference sequence). CDR3: CASSLGVGAGELFF. The CDR3 DNA sequence: TGTGCCAGCAGCTTGGGGGTAGGGGCCGGGGAGCTGTTTTTT.

V usage is TRBV28 and J usage is TRBJ1-4; a possible D gene is TRBD1 (6 bases). Germline assignment: CDR1 MDHEN and CDR2 SYDVKM. The CDR3 covers 15 residues. V gave up 6 bases and J gave up 8 bases, with 19 bases separating them. The CDR3 region has the DNA TGTGCCAGCAGAAACATCCAGGGGTTCGGGGAAAAACTGTTTTTT. This sequence encodes CASRNIQGFGEKLFF.

This clone was picked up one time. The V gene is TRBV18, the J gene TRBJ2-7, with 9 bases lining up with TRBD1. Trimming at V came to 3 bases and at J to 6 bases, leaving 3 bases not matched to a gene. Germline assignment: CDR1 KGHSH and CDR2 LQKENI. The CDR3 loop spans 13 amino acids. The CDR3 sequence is CASSPGQGSEQYF. For the CDR3, the DNA is TGTGCCAGCTCACCGGGACAGGGAAGCGAGCAGTACTTC.

This sequence joins TRBV19 and TRBJ2-5; D is perhaps TRBD2 (5 bases). The CDR3 spans 17 residues. Germline lookup yields CDR1 LNHDA and CDR2 SQIVND (reference sequence). Trimming left V 5 bases short and J 0 bases short, with 19 bases between. CDR3 region: CASSDGENRLYQETQYF. CDR3 bases: TGTGCCAGTAGTGACGGGGAAAACAGACTATACCAAGAGACCCAGTACTTC.

The V and J genes are TRBV5-8 and TRBJ1-5; 8 bases are a match to TRBD1. Germline trimming cut 4 bases from V and 5 bases from J; bases unmatched to any gene: 8. The V gene's germline CDR1 is SGHTS and CDR2 YDEGEE. The CDR3 is 15 amino acids. The CDR3 loop reads CASSDRDRWDQPQHF. Written as DNA, the CDR3 is TGTGCCAGCAGCGACCGGGACAGGTGGGATCAGCCCCAGCATTTT.

This clone was seen only once. This sequence joins TRBV6-1 and TRBJ1-3; D is possibly TRBD1 (6 bases). V was clipped by 8 bases and J by 4 bases, with 15 bases between them. The CDR3 contains 14 residues. Germline V gives CDR1 MNHNS, CDR2 SASEGT. This chain's CDR3 is CASRATGLGNTIYF. CDR3 DNA sequence: TGTGCCAGCCGAGCAACAGGGTTGGGAAACACCATATATTTT.

The chain couples TRBV5-4 to TRBJ2-3; TRBD2 matches 7 bases. This CDR3 has 17 residues. The germline CDR1 and CDR2 sequences are SGHNT and YYREEE (reference sequence). The V segment lost 2 bases and the J segment 3 bases; nucleotides outside the gene matches: 12. The chain's CDR3 is CASSFVNTGAGTDTQYF. CDR3 coding DNA: TGTGCCAGCAGCTTTGTAAATACGGGAGCGGGGACAGATACGCAGTATTTT.

The V gene is TRBV9, the J gene TRBJ2-3, with 8 bases aligning to TRBD1. CDR1 and CDR2 from the germline V gene are SGDLS and YYNGEE. This CDR3 contains 15 residues. With 3 bases clipped from V and 2 bases from J, the junction kept 5 bases outside the gene matches. CDR3 DNA: TGTGCCAGCAGCGCCCGACAGGGGTACACAGATACGCAGTATTTT. Protein: CASSARQGYTDTQYF.

This chain joins TRBV21-1 and TRBJ1-4. TRBV21-1 is tagged as a pseudogene. The CDR3 is 17 amino acids. The CDR3 reads CASSKPEGGNTNEKLFF. In nucleotides, the CDR3 is TGTGCCAGCAGCAAACCAGAAGGGGGGAACACTAATGAAAAACTGTTTTTT.

As to this clone: The same CDR3 also results from other DNA sequences found in this sample. V gene TRBV9 combines with J gene TRBJ2-7; no clear D gene. Germline V lookup: CDR1 SGDLS, CDR2 YYNGEE. The CDR3 covers 14 residues. The germline V and J ends were trimmed by 0 bases and 3 bases, with 10 bases remaining between them. The CDR3 is CASSVVRTRYEQYF. The CDR3 region has the DNA TGTGCCAGCAGCGTAGTTCGGACCCGCTACGAGCAGTACTTC.

In DNA form, the CDR3 reads TGTGCCAGCAGCCCACGGGTGCGCCGCTCCTATAATTCACCCCTCCACTTT. Its translation is CASSPRVRRSYNSPLHF. The chain couples TRBV11-3 to TRBJ1-6; D unresolved. With 5 bases removed from V and 0 bases from J, the gap between germline ends came to 14 bases. This CDR3 is built from 17 residues. Germline loops: CDR1 SGHNT, CDR2 YENEEA.

The chain combines TRBV5-6 with TRBJ1-1; D perhaps matches TRBD1 (5 bases). V was cut by 3 bases and J by 5 bases, with 14 bases left in between. The CDR3 consists of 14 residues. Germline V gene sequence: CDR1 SGHDT, CDR2 YYEEEE. The CDR3 bases are TGTGCCAGCAGCTCGGGACTTCTGAGGACTGAAGCTTTCTTT. Protein sequence: CASSSGLLRTEAFF.

The V and J genes are TRBV6-5 and TRBJ1-1; D not resolved. This CDR3 is built from 13 residues. Germline assignment: CDR1 MNHEY and CDR2 SVGAGI. V was cut by 6 bases and J by 1 base, with 9 bases left in between. CDR3 sequence reads: CASSHRPNTEAFF. CDR3 DNA: TGTGCCAGCAGCCATAGGCCGAACACTGAAGCTTTCTTT.

V usage is TRBV5-6 and J usage is TRBJ2-5; 10 bases align to TRBD2. After removal of 1 base from V and 3 bases from J, the junction contained 6 bases not matched to a gene. CDR1 and CDR2 from the germline V gene are SGHDT and YYEEEE. CDR3 length: 16 residues. The CDR3 nucleotides read TGTGCCAGCAGCTTGTTTCTAGCGGGAGAAGAAGAGACCCAGTACTTC. This sequence encodes CASSLFLAGEEETQYF. Looking up the rest from reference TRBV5-6 and TRBJ2-5 gives the full variable domain: DAGVTQSPTHLIKTRGQQVTLRCSPKSGHDTVSWYQQALGQGPQFIFQYYEEEERQRGNFPDRFSGHQFPNYSSELNVNALLLGDSALYLCASSLFLAGEEETQYFGPGTRLLVL.

V gene TRBV13 combines with J gene TRBJ1-2; a possible D gene is TRBD1 (5 bases). The CDR3 runs to 15 residues. V lost 7 bases and J lost 8, with 23 bases in between. Germline values: CDR1 PRHDT, CDR2 FYEKMQ (reference sequence). Here the CDR3 DNA reads TGTGCCAGCACCCAGGGCCCGGCAGACCGGGGAGGCTACACCTTC. This codes for CASTQGPADRGGYTF.

V is TRBV7-9 and J is TRBJ2-3; 8 bases are a match to TRBD1. The ends lost 1 base at V and 5 bases at J; junction bases unmatched: 8. Looked up from germline, CDR1 is SEHNR and CDR2 is FQNEAQ (reference sequence). CDR3 length: 16 residues. CDR3 sequence: CASSLGQGNPQDTQYF. The CDR3 region has the DNA TGTGCCAGCAGCTTAGGACAGGGGAACCCACAAGATACGCAGTATTTT.

This chain connects TRBV4-2 to TRBJ1-5, with D hard to call. The germline V and J ends were trimmed by 0 bases and 7 bases, with 13 bases remaining between them. CDR3 length: 15 amino acids. Germline V gives CDR1 LGHNA, CDR2 YNFKEQ. The CDR3 reads CASSQDLRFGQPQHF. The CDR3 nucleotides are TGTGCCAGCAGCCAAGATTTGAGGTTTGGGCAGCCCCAGCATTTT.

This clone was seen just once. The rearrangement uses TRBV19 and TRBJ1-1; TRBD1 is a possible D gene (5 bases). V dropped 8 bases and J dropped 1 base, with 17 bases sitting between them. Germline CDR1 reads LNHDA; CDR2 reads SQIVND (reference sequence). The CDR3 covers 15 residues. In DNA form, the CDR3 reads TGTGCCAGTGCAGTTGGGGGGACGCCGAACACTGAAGCTTTCTTT. Protein: CASAVGGTPNTEAFF.

V is TRBV18 and J is TRBJ1-4; the D is unclear. Trimming pared 2 bases from V and 5 bases from J, leaving 9 bases between. The CDR3 contains 14 residues. Germline CDR1 reads KGHSH; CDR2 reads LQKENI. CDR3 coding DNA: TGTGCCAGCTCACCATCCATCAAGAATGAAAAACTGTTTTTT. Translated: CASSPSIKNEKLFF.

This sequence joins TRBV5-1 and TRBJ1-6, with D possibly TRBD1 on 6 matching bases. Germline V gives CDR1 SGHRS, CDR2 YFSETQ. The V end lost 0 bases, the J end lost 10 bases, and 17 bases lay between the germline ends. CDR3 length equals 16 residues. Here the CDR3 reads CASSLEPGDPRSPLHF. The CDR3 region has the DNA TGCGCCAGCAGCTTGGAGCCAGGGGACCCCAGGTCACCCCTCCACTTT.

The chain links TRBV2 to TRBJ2-7; D may be TRBD2 (5 bases). The germline V and J ends were trimmed by 1 base and 3 bases, with 10 bases remaining between them. CDR3 size: 14 residues. CDR1 and CDR2 (germline): SNHLY, FYNNEI. CDR3 coding DNA: TGTGCCAGCAGTGAAGGCCCGGGGATCTACGAGCAGTACTTC. Its protein is CASSEGPGIYEQYF.

This clone was observed a handful of times. The CDR3 nucleotides are TGTGCCAGCATCAACCCGGGACAGGGGCGTTCTCAGCCCCAGCATTTT. Translation gives CASINPGQGRSQPQHF. This rearrangement joins TRBV28 to TRBJ1-5, with 10 bases that match TRBD1. J was trimmed by 6 bases and V by 7 bases; bases with no gene match: 12. CDR3 size: 16 residues. Germline V CDR1 and CDR2: MDHEN, SYDVKM.

There are a few counts of this clone. The chain recombines TRBV28 with TRBJ2-5; possible D gene TRBD2, 6 bases. With 2 bases removed from V and 1 base from J, the gap between germline ends came to 8 bases. The CDR3 has 14 amino acids. Germline V gene data show CDR1 as MDHEN and CDR2 as SYDVKM. This CDR3 reads CASSLGGGQETQYF. The DNA of the CDR3 is TGTGCCAGCAGTTTAGGGGGAGGCCAAGAGACCCAGTACTTC.

This clone was detected only a few times. The gene calls are TRBV10-3 and TRBJ2-1, with 8 bases fitting TRBD2. CDR1 is ENHRY, CDR2 SYGVKD, per germline. Trimming at V came to 7 bases and at J to 6 bases, leaving 5 bases not matched to a gene. CDR3 length: 13 residues. The CDR3 is CAINQRESNEQFF. CDR3 DNA sequence: TGTGCCATCAACCAGCGGGAGAGCAATGAGCAGTTCTTC.